This T cell receptor beta chain is from a study of T cells in localized non-small cell lung cancer. Study results and limitations: For the top 100 tumor clones, a median about 60 also appeared in adjacent lung. Greater T cell density in blood accompanied longer overall survival. Maximal T cell clonality occurred in uninvolved adjacent lung, with tumor ranking below it. Heterogeneity is still possible, as just one tumor region was sequenced.

The CDR3 covers 17 residues. J gave up 2 bases and V 1 base, and 4 bases lay outside the gene matches. Germline CDR1 SGHVS, CDR2 FNYEAQ. In regard to this clone: Its antigen is not identified.

Sequencing used immunoSEQ multiplex PCR; TCRdb keeps in-frame clones, though not all of them. The sample carries some 130,000 clones, approximately 88% recorded once. The sequences come from peripheral blood, collected before any cancer treatment. The gene calls are TRBV7-6 and TRBJ1-5, with TRBD1 matching 11 bases. The clonotype was recovered from a female donor over 55 with stage I lung adenocarcinoma. The CDR3 here is CASSLGTGGFGNQPQHF. The CDR3 DNA sequence: TGTGCCAGCAGCTTAGGGACAGGGGGCTTTGGCAATCAGCCCCAGCATTTT. Full variable domain (rest looked up from reference TRBV7-6 and TRBJ1-5): GAGVSQSPRYKVTKRGQDVALRCDPISGHVSLYWYRQALGQGPEFLTYFNYEAQQDKSGLPNDRFSAERPEGSISTLTIQRTEQRDSAMYRCASSLGTGGFGNQPQHFGDGTRLSIL.